This TCR beta chain was sequenced during a study of cytomegalovirus exposure and HLA in healthy donors (dated by TCRdb to 2015 to 2018). Background on the whole study: According to an earlier analysis of 587 of the donors, some 180 million T cells yielded roughly 100 million unique TCR beta sequences and about 300 Gb of sequence data. Around 330 gigabases of sequencing data and roughly 81 million unique TCR sequences made up an early release that covered 640 HLA-typed donors. Of the roughly 390 genotyped donors, approximately 80% were placed in the genetic ancestry cluster associated with self-reported Caucasian donors. The study aimed to test whether signatures of past pathogen exposure could be identified by cataloging public T cell receptors. The study used immunosequencing to profile the T cell repertoires of 666 subjects and linked those repertoires to cytomegalovirus serostatus. Along with the approximately 620-subject first cohort, a separate validation cohort of over 90 different subjects was used. To predict cytomegalovirus infection status, the study brought together high-throughput TCR immunosequencing, statistical association of individual TCRs with disease status, and machine learning. A later analysis re-examined previously published TCR beta repertoires from about 700 donors and added high-resolution HLA genotyping to investigate patterns of TCR occurrence. The later analysis used no new phenotypic data to find candidate immune exposures, relying instead on TCR beta sequences and their occurrence across donors. An earlier analysis of fewer than 700 of the donors applied high-throughput TCR beta sequencing to assess whether each TCR beta V gene segment acted as functional or pseudogenic. Alongside the repertoire data, information on donor age, sex, ethnicity and CMV serostatus was compiled. In a later genetic analysis, genome-wide SNP genotypes for about 65% of the 666 donors were used, and that subset was treated as a discovery cohort. All discovery cohort repertoires had been generated using a single sequencing platform. Both class I and class II loci were covered by HLA typing, at four-digit resolution. Typing coverage differed by locus: A, B, C, DRB1 and DQB1 were typed in about 620-640 donors, DQA1 in approximately 520, DPA1 in 600 to 610, and DPB1 in 450 to 480. Because of strong linkage in the cohort, roughly 5 DR-DQ haplotypes were treated as single units for association and clustering. On average, around 240,000 unique TCR beta nucleotide sequences were sequenced per donor among a few hundred genotyped donors of the cohort, with about 19% of those sequences being non-productive. The investigation overall reported the following: Only TCR beta chains were sequenced in this cohort, and the absence of alpha or paired-chain data limited detectable features. Because counts were too low, some 16 rarely observed V segments, including chromosome 9 orphons, were excluded from the earlier analysis of under 650 of the donors. A further reported finding was that TCR beta sequences accurately predicted the HLA-A and HLA-B alleles for most subjects in the first cohort. Most CMV-associated TCR beta chains appeared to be HLA-restricted in a later analysis, and the HLA associations seemed to be driven largely by CMV exposure. In an earlier analysis of about 550 of the donors, most TCR beta V segments were observed in productive rearrangements about 87% or about 30% of the time, broadly matching IMGT annotations. The only immune exposure information available for the cohort was CMV serostatus. Some IMGT-functional V segments, including TRBV6-2 and TRBV6-3, could not be told apart with the 87-base-pair reads, so those segments were excluded. In both the original and validation cohorts, the classifier was reported to diagnose cytomegalovirus status with high specificity and sensitivity. HLA typing was unavailable for some donors at each locus, so association tests used only the typed subset. Linkage disequilibrium might explain the correlated functional status among segregating V segments, but an unknown experimental factor could not be excluded. A later analysis associated about 17,000 TCR beta sequences with specific HLA alleles at a false discovery rate of 0.05. The sequencing pipeline was judged likely to have produced a cluster of highly shared sequence variants as a technical artifact. According to a later analysis, parvovirus B19, influenza, CMV and Epstein-Barr virus appeared linked to several top co-occurrence clusters. Strong co-occurrence of HLA alleles, especially DR and DQ, made assigning TCR associations to individual alleles difficult. The presence/absence analyses assumed that sequencing depth was roughly uniform across donors, and that assumption may not be true. Compared with the roughly 710-donor mean, donors in an Asian-associated ancestry cluster had fewer N-insertions in productive TCRs, according to a later genetic analysis. The authors suggested that the approach could potentially be extended to other disease states and immunological phenotypes. A later analysis found that HLA-associated TCR beta chains were more clonally expanded and had lower generation probabilities than equally common non-associated chains. A few of the identified cytomegalovirus-associated TCR beta chains were confirmed in vitro to be specific for cytomegalovirus antigens. According to a later analysis, TCR association rates differed among HLA loci, with DRB1 alleles showing the most associated TCRs and HLA-C alleles showing the fewest. A total of 150 or so TCR beta chains were listed by the study as associated with cytomegalovirus. Across donors, most TCR sequences were observed very rarely, whereas some public TCRs were present in many individuals. An association between a missense DCLRE1C variant and V-gene and J-gene trimming of TCR beta chains was found in a later genetic analysis and replicated in an independent cohort.

For this clone: Its antigen is not yet known. Nothing much larger sits one base from this clone, and base qualities are not available.

Library prep was done by the immunoSEQ multiplex PCR assay. For the multiplex PCR, a mixture combining 60 forward primers for TCR Vbeta segments and 13 reverse primers for TCR Jbeta segments was used. Amplification of the CDR3 region of rearranged TCR beta genes was performed with a multiplex PCR assay on genomic DNA. The amplified TCR beta libraries were sequenced on the Illumina HiSeq System as 87-base-pair reads. On the authors' methods: A later analysis counted tens of millions of unique TCR beta chains across the roughly 700 repertoires, and 9.5 million to 11 million of these chains were shared by at least two donors. Raw reads were error-corrected and collapsed into unique sequences by a nearest-neighbor algorithm in which closely related sequences were merged to remove PCR and sequencing errors. CDR3 sequences were aligned to IMGT reference sequences to assign V, D and J gene segments. Each retained sequence needed at least a six-nucleotide match to both a V gene segment and a J gene segment. A rearrangement counted as productive if the CDR3 had no stop codons and remained in frame with V and J, and every other rearrangement counted as non-productive. CDR3 was defined by IMGT convention, running from the second conserved V-encoded cysteine to the conserved J-encoded phenylalanine. The earlier analysis of around 640 of the donors excluded sequences that lacked an unambiguous match to a single V gene segment. An earlier analysis of fewer than 750 of the donors classified V segments as functional when productive rearrangements were above 56.7% and as segregating when the standard deviation between donors was above 5%. A statistical classification framework was built to diagnose cytomegalovirus status from the catalog of TCR beta chain sequences. In a later analysis, TCR nucleotide sequences were compared against IMGT/GENE-DB human TR gene sequences so that V and J genes could be assigned. The TCRdist pipeline was used in a later analysis to assign CDR3 sequences and most-parsimonious VDJ recombination scenarios. A later analysis defined each TCR beta chain by its CDR3 amino acid sequence plus V-gene family, and excluded reads lacking a unique V-gene family. As a way to deal with suspected cross-contamination and a sequencing artifact, a later analysis dropped under 600 nucleotide sequences that were highly shared and had low generation probability. A later analysis calculated a clonal expansion index for each public chain from normalized within-repertoire ranks of inferred template counts. Generation probabilities in a later analysis came from a VDJ recombination model fitted to out-of-frame rearrangements, and those results were checked against IGoR. In a later analysis, hypergeometric tests were used to score TCR-TCR, TCR-HLA and TCR-CMV co-occurrence, with a repertoire-size bias correction applied to TCR pairs. To estimate false discovery rates, a later analysis permuted the HLA or CMV assignments 20 times. In a later analysis, co-occurring TCRs were grouped using DBSCAN, and TCRdist sequence similarity was added for clustering within HLA-allele-positive subsets. Repertoires with fewer than 30,000 or more than 120,000 public chains were left out of co-occurrence clustering, as were about 5 repertoires with anomalous nucleotide sharing. Held by TCRdb, this immuneACCESS table contains in-frame sequences only and omits some clones. Under half of the omission traces to an unresolved V gene where checked; the cause of the rest is unknown. V, J and clone size are taken as reported in that table, and D and trimming were inferred from the DNA itself. In all, the sample holds roughly 80,000 clones, and 67% of those were seen once. Of the sample, 6.9% falls within the top ten clones.

The CDR3 runs 15 residues from the cysteine to the phenylalanine. Of all the DNA, just the CDR3 is kept, 45 bases in frame from base 1. V ends up 5 bases short and J 5 bases short, with an unmatched junction base count of 7. CDR1 and CDR2 (LNHDA, SQIVND) derive from the germline V gene (reference sequence). The cohort comprised several hundred healthy bone marrow donors. All cohort members were sampled while nominally healthy, although unrecorded immune exposures were likely present. The donor tested CMV seropositive, placing the donor among the approximately 310 seropositive members of the cohort. Every donor gave a peripheral blood sample, and the peripheral blood mononuclear cells from that sample were used for TCR beta sequencing. Genomic DNA extraction from the blood cell samples was performed with the Qiagen DNeasy Blood Extraction Kit.

The sequence joins TRBV19 to TRBJ1-2, and TRBD1 matches 11 of the central bases. The clonotype was recovered from a woman aged 50 to 60 in good health and CMV-seropositive. The sequencing sample was made of PBMCs. The CDR3 has the sequence CASSRGQGGGYGYTF. The sequence in DNA is TGTGCCAGTAGTCGGGGACAGGGGGGGGGATATGGCTACACCTTC. The reference TRBV19 and TRBJ1-2 proteins fill in what lies around the CDR3, so the full variable domain reads DGGITQSPKYLFRKEGQNVTLSCEQNLNHDAMYWYRQDPGQGLRLIYYSQIVNDFQKGDIAEGYSVSREKKESFPLTVTSAQKNPTAFYLCASSRGQGGGYGYTFGSGTRLTVV.